This T cell receptor beta chain was profiled in a study of blood T cell repertoires in COVID-19. On the study more broadly: The United States, Italy and Spain provided the acute and convalescent COVID-19 samples.

TCRdb keeps only in-frame clones here, not all; method: immunoSEQ multiplex PCR. The repertoire has some 95,000 clones, 76% of them found once; the top ten carry around 7%. The CDR3 has 17 residues. Per the germline V gene, CDR1 is MNHNS and CDR2 is SASEGT. Trimming left V 1 base short and J 0 bases short, with 13 bases between. V usage is TRBV6-1 and J usage is TRBJ2-1; D perhaps matches TRBD2 (5 bases). The material sequenced was peripheral blood. The TCR originated in a man in his 70s with acute or convalescent COVID-19. CDR3 DNA sequence: TGTGCCAGCAGTGAAGTGGCAGCGGCGAGCTCCTACAATGAGCAGTTCTTC. It specifies CASSEVAAASSYNEQFF.